This T cell receptor beta chain was captured by sequencing in a study of monozygotic twins with inflammatory bowel disease. Germline V gives CDR1 MDHEN, CDR2 SYDVKM. The CDR3 sequence is 14 residues long. Total RNA amounting to about 3,500 ng went into each TCR library. UMIs incorporating a 6-nucleotide sample barcode were appended by means of template switching. TCRdb processed the 5' RACE reads again and assigns one entry to each CDR3 protein, with no DNA. There are 300,000 to 400,000 distinct CDR3 sequences in the sample, with around 2% held by the top ten. This chain joins TRBV28 and TRBJ1-2; checking the TCRdb D call of TRBD1 is not possible without DNA. The sequenced sample was blood. This TCR came from a human donor with ulcerative colitis or Crohn's disease, or a healthy co-twin of an affected twin (not recorded which). The CDR3 reads CASSLEAGARGYTF.